This entry is about one T cell receptor (beta chain). The antigen remains unidentified. The sample belongs to a study of T cell responses to AZD1222 COVID-19 vaccine. Overall study results and limits: An increase in Spike-specific TCR breadth and depth was observed after two AZD1222 doses.

Profiled with immunoSEQ multiplex PCR; TCRdb holds only in-frame clones, not every one. The data contain about 120,000 clones, around nine tenths of them singletons. The CDR3 sequence is 16 residues long. The V gene end was trimmed by 4 bases and the J gene end by 3 bases; junction bases not matched to a gene: 9. CDR1 is LNHNV and CDR2 is YYDKDF in the germline V gene (reference sequence). This clonotype was obtained from an adult in good health. The material was peripheral blood, obtained on day 0 of AZD1222 vaccination. V is TRBV15 and J is TRBJ1-5, with 7 bases matching TRBD1. CDR3 coding DNA: TGTGCCACCAGCAACCAACAGGGGCCCCCCAATCAGCCCCAGCATTTT. It yields the protein CATSNQQGPPNQPQHF.